These T cell receptor beta chains were read from a single sample in a study of blood T cell repertoires in COVID-19. TCRdb's copy holds only in-frame clones and misses some; the assay was immunoSEQ multiplex PCR. The sample lists about 310,000 clones; roughly 89% were seen once. Sequencing input: PBMCs or T cells enriched from blood (not recorded which). The origin of the receptors is a woman between 18 and 30 years old who had recovered from COVID-19. The CDR3 runs from the conserved cysteine through the conserved F or W. D genes are given only for firm matches. Only some rows state a clone size, as once, few, many or a class for expanded clones.

TRBJ2-6 | . | once | TRBV7-2 | CASSSDPHSGANVLTF | TGTGCCAGCAGCTCCGATCCCCACTCCGGGGCCAACGTCCTGACTTTC
TRBJ2-1 | TRBD2 | . | TRBV9 | CASSAGLAGVNEQFF | TGTGCCAGCAGCGCGGGACTAGCGGGAGTCAATGAGCAGTTCTTC
TRBJ1-4 | . | . | TRBV3-1/TRBV3-2 | CASSLREWDEKLFF | TGTGCCAGCAGCCTCCGGGAGTGGGATGAAAAACTGTTTTTT
TRBJ1-1 | . | . | TRBV30 | CAGIEASSAFF | TGTGCCGGGATTGAGGCGAGTTCGGCTTTCTTT
TRBJ1-2 | . | . | TRBV14 | CASSQAGSARNYGYTF | TGTGCCAGCAGCCAAGCCGGCAGCGCCAGAAACTATGGCTACACCTTC
TRBJ1-2 | TRBD1 | . | TRBV10-3 | CAIRRQGGSYGYTF | TGTGCCATCAGGCGACAGGGGGGATCGTATGGCTACACCTTC
TRBJ2-3 | . | . | TRBV6-5 | CASSFSRTLLTDTQYF | TGTGCCAGCAGTTTCTCTAGAACCTTACTCACAGATACGCAGTATTTT
TRBJ1-6 | . | . | TRBV9 | CASSVEVSPSSYNSPLHF | TGTGCCAGCAGCGTAGAAGTTTCTCCCAGCTCCTATAATTCACCCCTCCACTTT
TRBJ2-3 | . | . | TRBV4-3 | CASSQDLAGTDTQYF | TGCGCCAGCAGCCAAGATCTAGCAGGCACAGATACGCAGTATTTT
TRBJ1-2 | . | . | TRBV7-9 | CASTQGFGQGSGYTF | TGTGCCAGCACTCAAGGCTTCGGGCAGGGGAGCGGCTACACCTTC
TRBJ1-2 | . | once | TRBV7-2 | CASSLDSSSAYGYTF | TGTGCCAGCAGCTTAGATTCCAGCAGCGCCTATGGCTACACCTTC
TRBJ1-1 | TRBD1 | . | TRBV10-3 | CAISESQGVNTEAFF | TGTGCCATCAGTGAATCACAGGGGGTGAACACTGAAGCTTTCTTT
TRBJ2-1 | TRBD1 | . | TRBV2 | CASSGEPGQGFDEQFF | TGTGCCAGCAGCGGGGAACCGGGACAGGGGTTTGATGAGCAGTTCTTC
TRBJ2-1 | TRBD2 | . | TRBV29-1 | CSVEAIQTSGFNEQFF | TGCAGCGTTGAAGCCATCCAGACTAGCGGGTTCAATGAGCAGTTCTTC
TRBJ1-3 | TRBD1 | . | TRBV9 | CASSADRGYSGNTIYF | TGTGCCAGCAGCGCGGACAGGGGATATTCTGGAAACACCATATATTTT